This TCR beta chain was identified during a study of cytomegalovirus exposure and HLA in healthy donors. The study's findings and limits: A later analysis linked a missense variant in DCLRE1C to the trimming of TCR beta V and J genes.

Concerning this clone: Antigen: not known.

The CDR3 has 14 amino acids. CDR1 is LNHNV and CDR2 is YYDKDF in the germline V gene (reference sequence). PCR amplification relied on 60 Vbeta primers (plus 13 Jbeta primers). TCRdb's copy holds only in-frame clones and misses some; the assay was immunoSEQ multiplex PCR. Of about 160,000 clones in the sample, over 75% were seen once. The sample consisted of PBMCs. V is TRBV15 and J is TRBJ2-5; 7 nucleotides line up with TRBD1. The end of the DNA is better explained by TRBJ2-7, so the J call may be wrong. The receptor comes from a woman aged 45-59 years in good health and CMV-seropositive. CDR3 region: CATSRTGQLYEQYF. The CDR3 DNA reads as TGTGCCACCAGCAGAACGGGACAGCTCTACGAGCAGTACTTC.